These 4 T cell receptor beta chains share one sample of origin, sequenced in a study of fetal regulatory T cell absence and autoimmunity. The data were produced by immunoSEQ multiplex PCR, yet TCRdb's version contains in-frame clones alone and is incomplete. The repertoire includes more than 85,000 clones, less than 80% of them detected once, and roughly 2% sits in the top ten. Sequenced material: pancreas tissue. The receptors come from a male donor with IPEX syndrome.

The J gene is TRBJ1-2, the V gene TRBV15, with 7 bases that match TRBD1. In germline, CDR1 is LNHNV, CDR2 YYDKDF (reference sequence). The CDR3 has 15 amino acids. Losses at the gene ends were 3 bases for V and 8 bases for J; bases not matched to a gene: 12. The CDR3 region has the DNA TGTGCCACCAGCAGGGACCGGACAGGTTCTGTGGGCTACACCTTC. It encodes CATSRDRTGSVGYTF.

The chain recombines TRBV4-2 with TRBJ2-1; 9 bases agree with TRBD2. Unmatched junction bases numbered 8, after V lost 1 base and J lost 7 bases. This CDR3 contains 16 residues. From germline, CDR1 is LGHNA and CDR2 YNFKEQ. CDR3: CASSQAGTSFQNEQFF. In DNA, the CDR3 is TGTGCCAGCAGCCAAGCTGGGACTAGCTTTCAGAATGAGCAGTTCTTC.

The J gene is TRBJ1-2, the V gene TRBV5-4; the D gene is possibly TRBD1 (6 bases). In germline, CDR1 is SGHNT, CDR2 YYREEE (reference sequence). The CDR3 has 15 amino acids. Trimming left V 3 bases short and J 2 bases short, with 14 bases between. Here the CDR3 reads CASSSPGTHNYGYTF. In DNA, the CDR3 is TGTGCCAGCAGCTCCCCTGGGACACACAACTATGGCTACACCTTC.

This clone was counted a few times. The V gene is TRBV7-9, the J gene TRBJ2-7; D is uncertain. This CDR3 region has 14 residues. The V and J ends lost 5 bases and 4 bases respectively, with 15 bases between them. Germline V gene lookup returns CDR1 SEHNR and CDR2 FQNEAQ (reference sequence). The CDR3 here is CASSRGGGIYEQYF. In DNA, the CDR3 is TGTGCCAGCAGCAGAGGTGGCGGAATATACGAGCAGTACTTC.